These 5 T cell receptor beta chains came from one sample sequenced in a study of human T cells and chemical hapten exposure. Time point of the sample: pre-sensitization, week 0. Indicated treatment: therapeutic diphenylcyclopropenone sensitization with weekly scalp DPC. Using its own MiXCR run on the RACE reads, TCRdb lists one record per CDR3 protein. The sample includes some 38,000 distinct CDR3 sequences, 7.5% to 8% of them seen just once. Here the sequenced sample was whole blood, taken in connection with sensitization to the hapten diphenylcyclopropenone (DPC). The receptors were sampled from a woman in her fifties or sixties with alopecia areata. Some clones in this sample may be carry-over from other donors' samples.

As concerns this clonotype: A read error is possible here, since a much larger clone lies one base away. The rearrangement joins TRBV5-1 to TRBJ2-7; D is uncertain. Germline V gene data show CDR1 as SGHRS and CDR2 as YFSETQ. The V end was cut by 4 bases, the J end by 5 bases, with 13 bases between. This CDR3 has 13 amino acids. The CDR3 DNA reads as TGCGCCAGCAGCCTGACTGGTAACAACGAGCAGTACTTC. Residues: CASSLTGNNEQYF.

There are a few counts of this clonotype. V usage is TRBV29-1 and J usage is TRBJ2-2, with a weak D call TRBD1 (6 bases). The CDR3 is 14 residues long. With 5 bases removed from V and 1 base from J, the gap between germline ends came to 11 bases. From germline, CDR1 is SQVTM and CDR2 ANQGSEA. As DNA, the CDR3 is TGCAGCGTTCGGACAGCGATGAACACCGGGGAGCTGTTTTTT. It codes for CSVRTAMNTGELFF.

This clonotype was counted many times. The rearrangement uses TRBV10-2 and TRBJ1-2; tentatively, D is TRBD1 (5 bases). Germline V gene data show CDR1 as WSHSY and CDR2 as SAAADI. V was trimmed by 0 bases and J by 0 bases, leaving 5 bases between them. The CDR3 sequence is 14 residues long. Written as DNA, the CDR3 is TGCGCCAGCAGTGAGTCGACAGCTAACTATGGCTACACCTTC. It encodes CASSESTANYGYTF.

J is TRBJ1-4 and V is TRBV28; maybe TRBD1 (6 bases). The germline V gene encodes CDR1 MDHEN and CDR2 SYDVKM. V lost 1 base to trimming and J lost 7 bases, with 13 bases between them. The CDR3 loop spans 15 amino acids. This CDR3 reads CASSLFQGMGEKLFF. The CDR3 DNA sequence: TGTGCCAGCAGTTTATTTCAGGGGATGGGTGAAAAACTGTTTTTT.

This chain uses TRBV6-4 with TRBJ2-1, with 10 bases aligning to TRBD2. This CDR3 has 17 residues. Germline V gene data show CDR1 as MRHNA and CDR2 as SNTAGT. The trim removed 4 bases at V and 0 bases at J, leaving 6 bases unmatched. The CDR3 reads CASSGTSGKSSYNEQFF. The CDR3 DNA follows: TGTGCCAGCAGTGGGACTAGCGGCAAAAGCTCCTACAATGAGCAGTTCTTC.